The 30 T cell receptor beta chains given below trace back to one sample, sequenced in a study of shared clonotypes between healthy human individuals. The naive CD8 subset, CD45RO-negative cells positively selected for CCR7, excluded terminally differentiated effector memory CD45RA+ cells. Measured with immunoSEQ multiplex PCR; TCRdb has only the in-frame clones, and not every one. Altogether around 1.9 million clones are present, over 85% being singletons, with the ten largest covering under 2%. Sequencing used naive CD8+ T cells from PBMCs. Every receptor here comes from a man between 18 and 35 years old in good health. Some clones in this sample may be carry-over from other donors' samples.

A word on this clone: The same CDR3 is also encoded by other DNA sequences in this sample. The chain employs TRBV6-1 and TRBJ2-7; 7 positions agree with TRBD1. This CDR3 is 13 amino acids long. Germline CDR1 and CDR2: MNHNS and SASEGT. V was pared by 2 bases and J by 3 bases, with 1 base of the junction left unmatched. CDR3 coding DNA: TGTGCCAGCAGTGAAAACAGGGGCTACGAGCAGTACTTC. It specifies CASSENRGYEQYF.

The chain combines TRBV7-9 with TRBJ2-5; 12 positions agree with TRBD2. V gave up 3 bases and J gave up 4 bases; unmatched junction bases: 12. The CDR3 length is 18 residues. The germline gives CDR1 SEHNR, CDR2 FQNEAQ (reference sequence). Here the CDR3 DNA reads TGTGCCAGCAGCTTCCCTGGGACTAGCGGGCTAAACGGAGAGACCCAGTACTTC. It is translated as CASSFPGTSGLNGETQYF.

About this clone: This sample also contains other DNA sequences that code for the same CDR3. The V gene is TRBV7-9, the J gene TRBJ1-2; perhaps TRBD1 as D (5 bases). V shed 1 base and J shed 7 bases, with 10 bases lying between them. CDR1 and CDR2 (germline): SEHNR, FQNEAQ (reference sequence). The CDR3 spans 13 residues. DNA for the CDR3: TGTGCCAGCAGCTTAGACCGGGGCGGTGGCTACACCTTC. Residues: CASSLDRGGGYTF.

In its sample, this clone was seen a few times. The sample has other DNA sequences that encode this CDR3 too. This chain joins TRBV27 and TRBJ1-1, with 7 bases aligning to TRBD1. Germline trimming cut 6 bases from V and 5 bases from J; bases unmatched to any gene: 0. CDR1 and CDR2 from the germline V gene are MNHEY and SMNVEV (reference sequence). The CDR3 runs to 11 residues. CDR3 bases: TGTGCCAGCAGGACAGGGACTGAAGCTTTCTTT. Translating gives CASRTGTEAFF.

The gene calls are TRBV28 and TRBJ1-3, with TRBD1 matching over 9 bases. Germline V gives CDR1 MDHEN, CDR2 SYDVKM. V trimming: 5 bases; J trimming: 3 bases; junction bases outside the gene matches: 8. The CDR3 totals 16 residues. The chain's CDR3 is CASSTQQGADGNTIYF. The CDR3 DNA follows: TGTGCCAGCAGTACTCAACAGGGGGCGGATGGAAACACCATATATTTT.

The chain links TRBV27 to TRBJ2-5; 7 bases are shared with TRBD1. Germline-derived CDR1 and CDR2 are MNHEY and SMNVEV (reference sequence). V was pared by 3 bases and J by 5 bases, with 9 bases of the junction left unmatched. The CDR3 runs 15 residues. As DNA, the CDR3 is TGTGCCAGCAGTTTTGACAGGGATTTGGTGGAGACCCAGTACTTC. This encodes CASSFDRDLVETQYF.

This chain links TRBV11-3 with TRBJ1-2; a possible D gene is TRBD1 (5 bases). Germline lookup yields CDR1 SGHNT and CDR2 YENEEA. V was cut by 5 bases and J by 1 base, with 23 bases left in between. CDR3 length: 18 residues. This CDR3 reads CASSPLQEAMGDNYGYTF. The CDR3 DNA follows: TGTGCCAGCAGCCCCCTACAGGAGGCGATGGGAGATAACTATGGCTACACCTTC.

The chain employs TRBV7-9 and TRBJ1-1, with 7 bases aligning to TRBD1. V shed 2 bases, J shed 4 bases, and the junction held 7 bases outside the gene matches. The CDR3 length is 15 residues. Looked up from germline, CDR1 is SEHNR and CDR2 is FQNEAQ (reference sequence). The DNA for the CDR3 is TGTGCCAGCAGCTTAATTGGGCCAGGGGGCACTGAAGCTTTCTTT. Its translation: CASSLIGPGGTEAFF. Combining the CDR3 with reference TRBV7-9 and TRBJ1-1 gives the whole variable domain DTGVSQNPRHKITKRGQNVTFRCDPISEHNRLYWYRQTLGQGPEFLTYFQNEAQLEKSRLLSDRFSAERPKGSFSTLEIQRTEQGDSAMYLCASSLIGPGGTEAFFGQGTRLTVV.

This chain links TRBV6-1 with TRBJ1-1; D gene ambiguous. Trimming stripped 4 bases from V and 7 bases from J, with 10 bases between. This CDR3 comprises 12 residues. CDR1 and CDR2 (germline): MNHNS, SASEGT. As DNA, the CDR3 is TGTGCCAGCAGTGTGGGGAGTCTTGAAGCTTTCTTT. Translated, it gives CASSVGSLEAFF.

The CDR3 DNA follows: TGTGCCAGCAGCCCAAACGAAGGACTTGTTAATGAGCAGTTCTTC. Translated, it gives CASSPNEGLVNEQFF. This chain links TRBV11-2 with TRBJ2-1, with D possibly TRBD2 on 5 matching bases. The CDR3 spans 15 residues. V lost 5 bases, J lost 7 bases, and 18 bases lay in between. Germline-derived CDR1 and CDR2 are SGHAT and FQNNGV.

V and J are TRBV6-5 and TRBJ1-1; D is perhaps TRBD1 (5 bases). Germline lookup yields CDR1 MNHEY and CDR2 SVGAGI. The CDR3 totals 15 residues. Trimming cost V 5 bases and J 0 bases, with 13 bases left between them. CDR3 amino acids: CASSTRQTLNTEAFF. The CDR3 coding sequence is TGTGCCAGCAGTACCCGACAGACACTGAACACTGAAGCTTTCTTT.

Comment on this clone: The sample carries other DNA sequences with the same CDR3. This sequence joins TRBV27 and TRBJ2-7; tentatively, D is TRBD1 (6 bases). CDR1 and CDR2 (germline): MNHEY, SMNVEV (reference sequence). The ends were cut back, 2 bases at V and 4 bases at J, with 6 bases in the middle. The CDR3 covers 12 residues. The CDR3 bases are TGTGCCAGCAGTTTAAGGGGGTACGAGCAGTACTTC. Amino acid sequence: CASSLRGYEQYF.

V and J are TRBV28 and TRBJ1-4; the match to TRBD1 covers 7 bases. Germline loops: CDR1 MDHEN, CDR2 SYDVKM. The V gene end was trimmed by 4 bases and the J gene end by 5 bases; junction bases not matched to a gene: 4. This CDR3 has 14 amino acids. CDR3 loop: CASSSGGWNEKLFF. The DNA for the CDR3 is TGTGCCAGCAGTTCAGGGGGTTGGAATGAAAAACTGTTTTTT.

About this clone itself: The same CDR3 is also encoded by other DNA sequences in this sample. This chain connects TRBV7-2 to TRBJ1-2, with a possible D match to TRBD1 (5 bases). With 1 base removed from V and 2 bases from J, the gap between germline ends came to 5 bases. The germline V gene has CDR1 SGHTA and CDR2 FQGNSA. This CDR3 contains 13 residues. For the CDR3, the DNA is TGTGCCAGCAGCTTAGGGGGGAACTATGGCTACACCTTC. It yields the protein CASSLGGNYGYTF. Together with reference TRBV7-2 and TRBJ1-2, the CDR3 gives the full variable domain: GAGVSQSPSNKVTEKGKDVELRCDPISGHTALYWYRQSLGQGLEFLIYFQGNSAPDKSGLPSDRFSAERTGGSVSTLTIQRTQQEDSAVYLCASSLGGNYGYTFGSGTRLTVV.

V and J are TRBV9 and TRBJ1-2; D is undetermined. V lost 1 base to trimming and J lost 0 bases, with 10 bases between them. Germline CDR1 is SGDLS and CDR2 is YYNGEE. The CDR3 contains 15 residues. This CDR3 is CASSVSPGANYGYTF. As DNA, the CDR3 is TGTGCCAGCAGCGTATCCCCAGGAGCTAACTATGGCTACACCTTC.

This clone was observed a handful of times. The same CDR3 can be traced to other DNA sequences in this sample. The J gene is TRBJ2-7, the V gene TRBV7-8; D is undetermined. The CDR3 runs to 11 residues. Trimming stripped 5 bases from V and 4 bases from J, with 6 bases between. Germline V gene data show CDR1 as SGHVS and CDR2 as FQNEAQ. The CDR3 sequence: CASSEGYEQYF. The CDR3 DNA sequence: TGTGCCAGCAGCGAAGGATACGAGCAGTACTTC. Supplemented by reference TRBV7-8 and TRBJ2-7, the full variable domain reads GAGVSQSPRYKVAKRGQDVALRCDPISGHVSLFWYQQALGQGPEFLTYFQNEAQLDKSGLPSDRFFAERPEGSVSTLKIQRTQQEDSAVYLCASSEGYEQYFGPGTRLTVT.

V and J are TRBV2 and TRBJ1-1; TRBD1 agrees at 7 bases. In germline, CDR1 is SNHLY, CDR2 FYNNEI. The CDR3 totals 19 residues. V shed 2 bases, J shed 3 bases, and the junction held 18 bases outside the gene matches. The CDR3 protein is CASSEWFAGTALGDTEAFF. CDR3 nucleotides: TGTGCCAGCAGTGAATGGTTTGCAGGGACAGCCTTAGGGGACACTGAAGCTTTCTTT.

The chain is built from TRBV9 and TRBJ2-5, with D tentatively TRBD1 or TRBD2 (5 bases each). The V gene's germline CDR1 is SGDLS and CDR2 YYNGEE. Trimming left V 3 bases short and J 5 bases short, with 20 bases between. This CDR3 is 16 amino acids long. The CDR3, as DNA: TGTGCCAGCAGCGCGGACTGGGGGTGGGTCGGCGAGACCCAGTACTTC. Protein product: CASSADWGWVGETQYF.

The J gene is TRBJ2-2, the V gene TRBV7-9, with 8 bases fitting TRBD1. The length of the CDR3 is 17 residues. Germline V gene sequence: CDR1 SEHNR, CDR2 FQNEAQ (reference sequence). Losses at the gene ends were 0 bases for V and 6 bases for J; bases not matched to a gene: 9. The CDR3: CASSLAPAGGASGELFF. The CDR3 bases are TGTGCCAGCAGCTTAGCGCCGGCAGGGGGCGCTTCCGGGGAGCTGTTTTTT.

The rearrangement uses TRBV29-1 and TRBJ1-2; 7 nucleotides agree with TRBD1. Germline CDR1 and CDR2: SQVTM and ANQGSEA. The CDR3 is 14 amino acids. Germline trimming cut 1 base from V and 4 bases from J; bases unmatched to any gene: 6. This chain's CDR3 is CSVEGGQRFYGYTF. The CDR3 region has the DNA TGCAGCGTTGAAGGGGGACAGAGATTCTATGGCTACACCTTC. The full variable domain, with the rest looked up from reference TRBV29-1 and TRBJ1-2, is SAVISQKPSRDICQRGTSLTIQCQVDSQVTMMFWYRQQPGQSLTLIATANQGSEATYESGFVIDKFPISRPNLTFSTLTVSNMSPEDSSIYLCSVEGGQRFYGYTFGSGTRLTVV.

V gene TRBV7-2 combines with J gene TRBJ2-1, with D perhaps matching TRBD2 (6 bases). The CDR3 length is 14 residues. Germline loops: CDR1 SGHTA, CDR2 FQGNSA. The V and J ends lost 5 bases and 8 bases respectively, with 16 bases between them. In DNA form, the CDR3 reads TGTGCCAGCAGCCTACCGGAGGGTCTTCATGAGCAGTTCTTC. Protein: CASSLPEGLHEQFF.

Note on this clone: Different DNA sequences within this sample yield the same CDR3. In DNA form, the CDR3 reads TGTGCCAGTAGTATCGGGGGTGGCTACACCTTC. Translated, it gives CASSIGGGYTF. V usage is TRBV19 and J usage is TRBJ1-2; TRBD1 might be the D (5 bases). From germline, CDR1 is LNHDA and CDR2 SQIVND (reference sequence). The CDR3 has 11 residues. Trimming cost V 3 bases and J 7 bases, with 6 bases left between them.

This clone was counted only a few times. The gene calls are TRBV4-1 and TRBJ1-5; D possibly corresponds to TRBD1 (5 bases). The CDR3 is made up of 16 amino acids. Germline V lookup: CDR1 MGHRA, CDR2 YSYEKL. Trimming removed 0 bases at V and 5 bases at J, with 14 bases between. The CDR3 region is CASSQDDRTGDQPQHF. Written as DNA, the CDR3 is TGCGCCAGCAGCCAAGATGACCGGACGGGGGATCAGCCCCAGCATTTT.

CDR3 region: CASSQDLRRAPHHEQFF. The CDR3 region has the DNA TGCGCCAGCAGCCAAGATCTGAGGAGGGCCCCCCACCATGAGCAGTTCTTC. The J gene is TRBJ2-1, the V gene TRBV4-3; D is possibly TRBD2 (6 bases). There are 17 residues in the CDR3. Trimming took off 0 bases at V and 8 bases at J, with 20 bases between the two ends. Germline loops: CDR1 LGHNA, CDR2 YSLEER.

The chain uses TRBV15 and TRBJ2-2; TRBD1 might be the D (5 bases). Trimming removed 1 base at V and 2 bases at J, with 17 bases between. This CDR3 has 18 residues. Per germline, CDR1 LNHNV and CDR2 YYDKDF (reference sequence). CDR3 sequence: CATSRVRLGRGNTGELFF. The CDR3 DNA reads as TGTGCCACCAGCAGAGTACGGCTGGGTAGGGGAAACACCGGGGAGCTGTTTTTT.

The rearrangement joins TRBV7-7 to TRBJ1-2; D is ambiguous. The CDR3 runs 15 residues. Per germline, CDR1 SSHAT and CDR2 FNYEAQ (reference sequence). V was pared by 5 bases and J by 6 bases, with 19 bases between. Written as DNA, the CDR3 is TGTGCCAGCAGCCCTGGAGTAGGGCGGGAAAATGGCTACACCTTC. Protein: CASSPGVGRENGYTF.

CDR3 in amino acids: CASSSVPVGRTGYRQETQYF. CDR3 sequence (DNA): TGTGCCAGCAGTTCGGTCCCGGTGGGTAGGACGGGATATCGCCAAGAGACCCAGTACTTC. The chain uses TRBV27 and TRBJ2-5, with D perhaps TRBD2 (5 bases). V lost 4 bases, J lost 1 base, and 28 bases lay in between. CDR1 is MNHEY and CDR2 is SMNVEV in the germline V gene (reference sequence). CDR3 length: 20 residues.

The chain employs TRBV5-6 and TRBJ1-1; no clear D. V was clipped by 4 bases and J by 5 bases, with 9 bases between them. Germline V gene sequence: CDR1 SGHDT, CDR2 YYEEEE. The CDR3 has 12 amino acids. The DNA of the CDR3 is TGTGCCAGCAGCCAAGGTGGGACTGAAGCTTTCTTT. This sequence encodes CASSQGGTEAFF.

The chain is built from TRBV7-6 and TRBJ2-7, with 7 bases lining up with TRBD2. Trimming removed 5 bases from V and 3 bases from J; junction bases left unmatched: 10. The V gene's germline CDR1 is SGHVS and CDR2 FNYEAQ. This CDR3 contains 15 residues. This chain's CDR3 is CASSLRTSANYEQYF. The CDR3 DNA is TGTGCCAGCAGCCTTCGAACTAGCGCCAACTACGAGCAGTACTTC.

The chain is built from TRBV28 and TRBJ1-2; 7 bases agree with TRBD1. The germline V gene encodes CDR1 MDHEN and CDR2 SYDVKM. This CDR3 has 15 residues. V shed 5 bases and J 4 bases; nucleotides not matched to a gene: 10. The CDR3 DNA reads as TGTGCCAGCAGTCTAAACCGGCAGGGGGGCTATGGCTACACCTTC. Its translation is CASSLNRQGGYGYTF.